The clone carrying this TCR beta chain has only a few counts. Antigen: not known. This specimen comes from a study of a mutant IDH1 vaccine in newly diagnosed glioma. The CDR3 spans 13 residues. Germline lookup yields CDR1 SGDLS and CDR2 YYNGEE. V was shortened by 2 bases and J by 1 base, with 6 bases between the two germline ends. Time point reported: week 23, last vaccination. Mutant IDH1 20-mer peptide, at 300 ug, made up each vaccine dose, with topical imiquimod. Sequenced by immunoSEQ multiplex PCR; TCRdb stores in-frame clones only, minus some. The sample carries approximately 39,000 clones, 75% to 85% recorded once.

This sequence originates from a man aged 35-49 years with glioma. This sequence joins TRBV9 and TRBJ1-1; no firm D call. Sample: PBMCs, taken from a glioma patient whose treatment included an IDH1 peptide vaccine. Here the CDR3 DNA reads TGTGCCAGCAGCGTCACAGCGAACACTGAAGCTTTCTTT. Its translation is CASSVTANTEAFF.